The rows below give T cell receptor beta chains drawn from one sample of a study of response to subunit inactivated influenza vaccine. TCRdb re-analysed the RT-PCR reads in MiXCR, keeping a single row per CDR3 protein. The sample shows 800,000 to 1,000,000 distinct CDR3 sequences, less than 25% of them seen only once. Source: PBMCs from blood, taken 5 days after vaccination. Every receptor here comes from a man aged 50-59 years who received an inactivated influenza vaccine. The CDR3 runs from the conserved cysteine through the conserved F or W. The D gene is left open where the match is weak. Some rows mark clone size as missing; the rest say once, few, many or name a class of expanded clone.

j_gene | v_gene | abundance | d_gene | CDR3nt | CDR3aa
TRBJ2-7 | TRBV20-1 | few | TRBD2 | TGCAGTGCCATTGGGACTAGCGGGAGGGACCGCTACGAGCAGTACTTC | CSAIGTSGRDRYEQYF
TRBJ2-7 | TRBV28 | few | TRBD1 | TGTGCCAGCAATTACCGGGACAGGCACGAGCAGTACTTC | CASNYRDRHEQYF
TRBJ2-7 | TRBV15 | NA | TRBD2 | TGTGCCACCAGCAGAGATCTGGCTAGCGGGGGCTACGAGCAGTACTTC | CATSRDLASGGYEQYF
TRBJ2-7 | TRBV21-1 | NA | NA | TGTGCCAGCAACCTAAAGGGGGCATCGGTCCCGTACGAGCAGTACTTC | CASNLKGASVPYEQYF
TRBJ2-5 | TRBV7-9 | few | TRBD2 | TGTGCCAGCAGAAAGAGCGGGGCTCGCCAAGAGACCCAGTACTTC | CASRKSGARQETQYF
TRBJ2-1 | TRBV30 | NA | NA | TGTGCCTGGGATAGCAGCACCTACAATGAGCAGTTCTTC | CAWDSSTYNEQFF
TRBJ2-7 | TRBV29-1 | few | NA | TGCAGCGTAACCCAGTTCCCCCCATACGAGCAGTACTTC | CSVTQFPPYEQYF
TRBJ1-2 | TRBV29-1 | few | NA | TGCAGCGTTGACCGCGGGACCTATGGCTACACCTTC | CSVDRGTYGYTF
TRBJ1-3 | TRBV29-1 | few | NA | TGCAGCGTTGGAGGGGTCGCCTCTGGAAACACCATATATTTT | CSVGGVASGNTIYF
TRBJ2-2 | TRBV5-5 | many | TRBD2 | TGTGCCAGCAGCCGACGGTTAGCGGGCACCGGGGAGCTGTTTTTT | CASSRRLAGTGELFF
TRBJ1-1 | TRBV3-1 | few | NA | TGTGCCAGCAGCCAAAGACGAGGACGCTCTGAAGCTTTCTTT | CASSQRRGRSEAFF
TRBJ1-2 | TRBV5-6 | few | NA | TGTGCCAGCAGCATAGAACAGATTTCCTATGGCTACACCTTC | CASSIEQISYGYTF
TRBJ1-1 | TRBV20-1 | few | NA | TGCAGTGCTAGATGGCAGGGAATGAACACTGAAGCTTTCTTT | CSARWQGMNTEAFF
TRBJ1-5 | TRBV12-3/TRBV12-4 | NA | TRBD1 | TGTGCCAGCAGTGGACAGGACTTGAATCAGCCCCAGCATTTT | CASSGQDLNQPQHF
TRBJ2-3 | TRBV20-1 | NA | TRBD1 | TGCAGTGCTAAATCGACAGGGGCAAATACGCAGTATTTT | CSAKSTGANTQYF
TRBJ2-1 | TRBV5-1 | many | TRBD2 | TGCGCCAGCTCTCCTAGCGGGAGGTACAATGAGCAGTTCTTC | CASSPSGRYNEQFF
TRBJ1-4 | TRBV4-3 | many | TRBD1 | TGCGCCAGCAGCCATTCCGACAGGGGGCTGAAAGAAAAACTGTTTTTT | CASSHSDRGLKEKLFF
TRBJ2-2 | TRBV6-5 | NA | TRBD1 | TGTGCCAGCAGTTCGACAGGGTTGGTCACCGGGGAGCTGTTTTTT | CASSSTGLVTGELFF
TRBJ2-7 | TRBV3-1 | few | NA | TGTGCCAGCAGCCAAGTAAGCCTCCACGAGCAGTACTTC | CASSQVSLHEQYF
TRBJ2-2 | TRBV12-3/TRBV12-4 | NA | TRBD2 | TGTGCCAGTACCTACAGGTCTAGCGGGAACACCGGGGAGCTGTTTTTT | CASTYRSSGNTGELFF